This T cell receptor beta chain emerged from a study of radiotherapy plus CTLA-4 blockade in lung cancer. Clones were read by immunoSEQ multiplex PCR, and TCRdb kept only the in-frame ones, dropping some. Of 65,000 to 100,000 clones listed, roughly 80% were seen once; the top ten hold 0.75% to 0.95%. This clone was counted between two and nine times. This sequence was found in a human donor with non-small cell lung cancer who had stable disease on radiotherapy plus ipilimumab. The sample in question was peripheral blood, obtained from a patient treated with radiotherapy plus ipilimumab.

The CDR3 DNA follows: TGTGCCAGCTCACCACTAAGAGACAGGGCTTACGAGCAGTACTTC. This encodes CASSPLRDRAYEQYF. The rearrangement links TRBV18 to TRBJ2-7, with 7 bases identical to TRBD1. Germline lookup yields CDR1 KGHSH and CDR2 LQKENI. There are 15 residues in the CDR3. Trimming cost V 1 base and J 4 bases; bases outside gene matches: 7. Combining the CDR3 with reference TRBV18 and TRBJ2-7 gives the whole variable domain NAGVMQNPRHLVRRRGQEARLRCSPMKGHSHVYWYRQLPEEGLKFMVYLQKENIIDESGMPKERFSAEFPKEGPSILRIQQVVRGDSAAYFCASSPLRDRAYEQYFGPGTRLTVT.